This is a list of T cell receptor beta chains from one sample in a study of cytomegalovirus exposure and HLA in healthy donors. Assay used: immunoSEQ multiplex PCR; TCRdb lists only in-frame clones, some missing. The sample holds about 130,000 clones, about 80% seen once. Sequenced sample: PBMCs. The source is a man aged 30 to 39 in good health and CMV-seronegative. Both conserved end residues are part of each CDR3. The D gene is left open where the match is weak. Clone size is shown for a subset of rows, as once, few, many or a class of expanded clone.

d_gene,j_gene,len,abundance,v_gene,CDR3nt,CDR3aa
-,TRBJ2-7,17,-,TRBV28,TGTGCCAGCAGTTTTGGGATGGGGGGGCAGGGGGCTAACGAGCAGTACTTC,CASSFGMGGQGANEQYF
-,TRBJ1-2,13,-,TRBV13,TGTGCCAGCAGCTTATTAAATGCGGGCGGCTACACCTTC,CASSLLNAGGYTF
TRBD2,TRBJ2-3,16,-,TRBV15,TGTGCCACCAGCTTCGGACTAGCTCCTAGCACAGATACGCAGTATTTT,CATSFGLAPSTDTQYF
-,TRBJ1-1,13,few,TRBV7-2,TGTGCCAGCAGCCCACCCGCGGACACTGAAGCTTTCTTT,CASSPPADTEAFF
-,TRBJ2-3,12,-,TRBV19,TGTGCCAGTAGTATAGACGTAGATACGCAGTATTTT,CASSIDVDTQYF
-,TRBJ2-1,14,-,TRBV7-9,TGTGCCAGCACTCATAGCGGCCGGTACAATGAGCAGTTCTTC,CASTHSGRYNEQFF
-,TRBJ1-4,13,-,TRBV7-9,TGTGCCAGCAGCTTACGCCCGTTGGAGAAACTGTTTTTT,CASSLRPLEKLFF
TRBD2,TRBJ2-7,12,-,TRBV5-6,TGTGCCAGCAGCTTGCGCCCCGGGGGGGAGTACTTC,CASSLRPGGEYF
-,TRBJ2-5,13,-,TRBV30,TGTGCCGGATGGGGGCTAAATGACTACGCCCAGTACTTC,CAGWGLNDYAQYF
TRBD1,TRBJ1-1,13,-,TRBV6-1,TGTGCCAGCAGACCGGGACAGGTAATCGGGGCTTTCTTT,CASRPGQVIGAFF
-,TRBJ1-2,15,-,TRBV9,TGTGCCAGCAGCCCAACCCCCGAGGGTAACTATGGCTACACCTTC,CASSPTPEGNYGYTF
TRBD1,TRBJ1-5,14,-,TRBV27,TGTGCCAGCAGTGAGGACAGGGGCAGTCAGCCCCAGCATTTT,CASSEDRGSQPQHF
TRBD1,TRBJ1-1,13,once,TRBV28,TGTGCCAGCAGTTTACCCGGACAGGGGAAAGCTTTCTTT,CASSLPGQGKAFF
TRBD2,TRBJ2-1,16,-,TRBV6-5,TGTGCCAGCAGTTACTCGGGACTAGACGATACTGGTGAGCAGTTCTTC,CASSYSGLDDTGEQFF
-,TRBJ2-7,17,-,TRBV9,TGTGCCAGCAGCGTAGGTGGGGATGGCAGGGCTAGATACGAGCAGTACTTC,CASSVGGDGRARYEQYF
-,TRBJ2-2,15,-,TRBV7-2,TGTGCCAGCAGCTCCGGGACACAAAGCACCGGGGAGCTGTTTTTT,CASSSGTQSTGELFF
-,TRBJ1-1,14,-,TRBV5-6,TGTGCCAGCAGGACAGGTGGGGGGAACACTGAAGCTTTCTTT,CASRTGGGNTEAFF
-,TRBJ2-3,14,once,TRBV18,TGTGCCAGCTCACCACAAAGCGGCACAGATACGCAGTATTTT,CASSPQSGTDTQYF
TRBD1,TRBJ2-7,17,few,TRBV4-1,TGCGCCAGCAGCCAACATTCCGGGACAGACGTAACCTACGAGCAGTACTTC,CASSQHSGTDVTYEQYF
-,TRBJ2-1,15,-,TRBV7-2,TGTGCCAGCAGCTACCCCATGGAGGAATACAATGAGCAGTTCTTC,CASSYPMEEYNEQFF
-,TRBJ1-2,12,-,TRBV28,TGTGCCAGCAGTTTCGGGAACTATGGCTACACCTTC,CASSFGNYGYTF
-,TRBJ1-4,14,-,TRBV15,TGTGCCACCAAGGGGAACAGGGCGTATGAAAAACTGTTTTTT,CATKGNRAYEKLFF
-,TRBJ2-7,14,-,TRBV11-1,TGTGCCAGCAGCTGGGCGGAGGGAACCTACGAGCAGTACTTC,CASSWAEGTYEQYF
TRBD2,TRBJ2-2,14,-,TRBV28,TGTGCCAGTGGACTAGCGGGAGGGCCCGGGGAGCTGTTTTTT,CASGLAGGPGELFF
TRBD1,TRBJ1-4,16,few,TRBV5-6,TGTGCCAGCAGCTCCAACCGGGACAGGGGGAATGAAAAACTGTTTTTT,CASSSNRDRGNEKLFF
-,TRBJ2-3,12,-,TRBV7-6,TGTGCCAGCAGCCCAGGGGTAGATACGCAGTATTTT,CASSPGVDTQYF
TRBD1,TRBJ1-2,14,-,TRBV7-9,TGTGCCAGCAGCCCGGGACAGGGAGTGTATGGCTACACCTTC,CASSPGQGVYGYTF
-,TRBJ2-1,13,-,TRBV25-1,TGTGCCAGCAGTGTAAGACTAGACAATGAGCAGTTCTTC,CASSVRLDNEQFF
-,TRBJ1-1,15,-,TRBV4-3,TGCGCCAGCAGCCAAGACAGGGGTTGGGACACTGAAGCTTTCTTT,CASSQDRGWDTEAFF
-,TRBJ2-3,12,-,TRBV19,TGTGCCAGTAGTGGGCTACCAGATACGCAGTATTTT,CASSGLPDTQYF
-,TRBJ1-5,16,-,TRBV4-2,TGTGCCAGCAGCCAAGATTGGCAGAATAGCAATCAGCCCCAGCATTTT,CASSQDWQNSNQPQHF
TRBD1,TRBJ2-7,15,-,TRBV5-1,TGCGCCAGCAGCTCCCCGGACAGGGATCCCTACGAGCAGTACTTC,CASSSPDRDPYEQYF
-,TRBJ2-7,14,-,TRBV7-9,TGTGCCAGCAGTTTAGGGGCCGCGAACTACGAGCAGTACTTC,CASSLGAANYEQYF
-,TRBJ1-1,12,-,TRBV29-1,TGCAGCGTTGGACAGCAGAACACTGAAGCTTTCTTT,CSVGQQNTEAFF
-,TRBJ1-1,14,few,TRBV5-1,TGCGCCAGCAGCTTGGACAGCATGAACACTGAAGCTTTCTTT,CASSLDSMNTEAFF
-,TRBJ1-5,12,-,TRBV4-3,TGCGCCAGCAGCCAAGATAACGGCAGGAAGCATTTT,CASSQDNGRKHF
-,TRBJ2-5,14,-,TRBV10-2,TGCGCCAGCAGTGGGCAGGGAACTCAAGAGACCCAGTACTTC,CASSGQGTQETQYF
TRBD1,TRBJ2-7,14,-,TRBV5-1,TGCGCCAGCAGCTTGGGACAGGGGGCGGAGGAGCAGTACTTC,CASSLGQGAEEQYF
-,TRBJ1-2,12,-,TRBV30,TGTGCCTGGAGCTCAGGGGAATATGGCTACACCTTC,CAWSSGEYGYTF
-,TRBJ2-4,14,-,TRBV21-1,TGTGCGACCAAGGGACACCAAGCCGGAGACATTCAGTACTTC,CATKGHQAGDIQYF
TRBD2,TRBJ2-7,15,-,TRBV9,TGTGCCAGCAGCCGGGGACTAGCGGGAGTCTACGAGCAGTACTTC,CASSRGLAGVYEQYF
TRBD2,TRBJ2-7,18,-,TRBV5-1,TGCGCCAGCAGCTTACGGACTAGCGGGACTTTGAGCTCCTACGAGCAGTACTTC,CASSLRTSGTLSSYEQYF
-,TRBJ1-2,16,once,TRBV7-9,TGTGCCAGCAGCCATCAATCCGGGGTGGGGGCCTATGGCTACACCTTC,CASSHQSGVGAYGYTF
TRBD2,TRBJ2-2,15,-,TRBV27,TGTGCCAGCAGTTTAGCCGCGGGGGGAACCGGGGAGCTGTTTTTT,CASSLAAGGTGELFF
TRBD1,TRBJ1-4,16,-,TRBV4-1,TGCGCCAGCAGCCAAGTTGCGACAGGGGGTAATGAAAAACTGTTTTTT,CASSQVATGGNEKLFF
-,TRBJ1-2,14,few,TRBV14,TGTGCCAGCAGCCAAGCCGGACAACGACGTGGCTACACCTTC,CASSQAGQRRGYTF
TRBD2,TRBJ2-7,13,-,TRBV27,TGTGCCAGCAGAATCGGGACTAGTGTTGAGCAGTACTTC,CASRIGTSVEQYF
-,TRBJ2-2,13,-,TRBV28,TGTGCCAGCAGTAGCGCGAACACCGGGGAGCTGTTTTTT,CASSSANTGELFF
-,TRBJ2-7,16,-,TRBV27,TGTGCCAGCAGTCCCGTGGGGGGTGGAAACTCCTACGAGCAGTACTTC,CASSPVGGGNSYEQYF
TRBD2,TRBJ2-1,17,-,TRBV7-2,TGTGCCAGCAGCTTAGCTCATCTAGCGGGAGTCTACAATGAGCAGTTCTTC,CASSLAHLAGVYNEQFF